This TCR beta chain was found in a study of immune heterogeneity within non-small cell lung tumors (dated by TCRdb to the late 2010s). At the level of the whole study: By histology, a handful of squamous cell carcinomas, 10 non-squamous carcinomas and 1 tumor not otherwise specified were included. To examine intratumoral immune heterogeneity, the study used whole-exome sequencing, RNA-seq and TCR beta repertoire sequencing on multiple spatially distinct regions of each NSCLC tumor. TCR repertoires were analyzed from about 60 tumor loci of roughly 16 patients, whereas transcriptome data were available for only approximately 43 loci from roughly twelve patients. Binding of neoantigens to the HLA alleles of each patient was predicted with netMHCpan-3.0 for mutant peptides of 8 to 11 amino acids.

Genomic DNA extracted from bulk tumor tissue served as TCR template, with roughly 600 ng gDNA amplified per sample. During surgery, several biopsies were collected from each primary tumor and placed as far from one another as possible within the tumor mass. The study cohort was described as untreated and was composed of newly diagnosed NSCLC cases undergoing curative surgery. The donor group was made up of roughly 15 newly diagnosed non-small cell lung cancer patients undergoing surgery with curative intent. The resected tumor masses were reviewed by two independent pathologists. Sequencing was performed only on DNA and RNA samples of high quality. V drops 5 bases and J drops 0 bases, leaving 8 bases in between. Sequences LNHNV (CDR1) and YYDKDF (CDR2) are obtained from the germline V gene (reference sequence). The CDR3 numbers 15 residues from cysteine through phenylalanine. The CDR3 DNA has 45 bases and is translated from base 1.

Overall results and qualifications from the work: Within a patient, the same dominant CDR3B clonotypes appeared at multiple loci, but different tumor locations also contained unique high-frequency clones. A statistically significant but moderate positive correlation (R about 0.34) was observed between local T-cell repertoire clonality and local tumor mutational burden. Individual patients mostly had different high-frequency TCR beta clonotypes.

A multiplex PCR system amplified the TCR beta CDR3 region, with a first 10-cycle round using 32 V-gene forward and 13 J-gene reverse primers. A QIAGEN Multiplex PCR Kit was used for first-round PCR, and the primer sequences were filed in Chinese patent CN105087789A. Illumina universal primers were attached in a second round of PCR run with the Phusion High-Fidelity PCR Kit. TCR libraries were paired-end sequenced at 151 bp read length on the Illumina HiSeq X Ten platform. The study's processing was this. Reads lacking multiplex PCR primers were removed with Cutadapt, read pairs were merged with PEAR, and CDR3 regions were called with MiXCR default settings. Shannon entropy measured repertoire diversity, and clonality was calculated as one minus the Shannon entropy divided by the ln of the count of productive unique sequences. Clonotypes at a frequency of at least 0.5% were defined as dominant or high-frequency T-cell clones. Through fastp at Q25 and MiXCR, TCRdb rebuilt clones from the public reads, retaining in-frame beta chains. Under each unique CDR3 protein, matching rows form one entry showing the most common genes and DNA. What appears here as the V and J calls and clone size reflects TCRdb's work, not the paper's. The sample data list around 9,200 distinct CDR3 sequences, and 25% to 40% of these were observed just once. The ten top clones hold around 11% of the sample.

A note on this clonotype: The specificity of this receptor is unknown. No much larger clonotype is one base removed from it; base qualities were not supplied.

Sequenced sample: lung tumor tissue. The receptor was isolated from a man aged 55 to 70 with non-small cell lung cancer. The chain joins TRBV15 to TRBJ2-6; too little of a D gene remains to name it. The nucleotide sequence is TGTGCCACCAGCCATCAGAGCTCTGGGGCCAACGTCCTGACTTTC. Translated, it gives CATSHQSSGANVLTF.